A selection of T cell receptor beta chains follows, all from one sample in a study of T cells after yellow fever vaccination. TCRdb reprocessed the 5' RACE reads via MiXCR and lists one record per CDR3 protein. The data contain roughly 500,000 distinct CDR3 sequences, 15% to 20% of them singletons. The sequencing here drew on PBMCs, taken 15 days after the yellow fever booster vaccination. The receptors were sampled from a man younger than 45 who received the YFV17D yellow fever vaccine. Both conserved end residues are part of each CDR3. Each record gives: CDR3 protein, CDR3 DNA, J gene, D gene, clone size, V gene. A D gene is named only where the DNA matches it firmly. Clone size is shown for a subset of rows, as once, few, many or a class of expanded clone.

CDR3 protein: CASSFPTSSYEQYF
CDR3 DNA: TGTGCCAGCAGTTTCCCGACCTCATCCTACGAGCAGTACTTC
J gene: TRBJ2-7
D gene: NA
clone size: few
V gene: TRBV6-2/TRBV6-3

CDR3 protein: CASSLGLRTDTQYF
CDR3 DNA: TGTGCCAGCAGCTTAGGGCTACGCACAGATACGCAGTATTTT
J gene: TRBJ2-3
D gene: NA
clone size: many
V gene: TRBV7-9

CDR3 protein: CASSPPGQGNNEQFF
CDR3 DNA: TGTGCCAGCTCACCACCGGGACAGGGGAACAATGAGCAGTTCTTC
J gene: TRBJ2-1
D gene: TRBD1
clone size: many
V gene: TRBV18

CDR3 protein: CRVRDYNEQFF
CDR3 DNA: TGCAGGGTCCGGGACTACAATGAGCAGTTCTTC
J gene: TRBJ2-1
D gene: NA
clone size: few
V gene: TRBV29-1

CDR3 protein: CSAISVAKNIQYF
CDR3 DNA: TGCAGTGCTATTAGCGTTGCCAAAAACATTCAGTACTTC
J gene: TRBJ2-4
D gene: NA
clone size: few
V gene: TRBV20-1

CDR3 protein: CASSSGARYGYTF
CDR3 DNA: TGTGCCAGCAGCTCGGGGGCGCGGTATGGCTACACCTTC
J gene: TRBJ1-2
D gene: NA
clone size: NA
V gene: TRBV7-2

CDR3 protein: CATSDLRTAETQYF
CDR3 DNA: TGTGCCACCAGTGATTTGCGGACAGCGGAGACCCAGTACTTC
J gene: TRBJ2-5
D gene: NA
clone size: few
V gene: TRBV24-1

CDR3 protein: CASKESGAGANVLTF
CDR3 DNA: TGTGCCAGTAAAGAGTCAGGGGCTGGGGCCAACGTCCTGACTTTC
J gene: TRBJ2-6
D gene: NA
clone size: many
V gene: TRBV27

CDR3 protein: CARTERGSNTGELFF
CDR3 DNA: TGTGCCAGGACAGAGCGGGGTTCGAACACCGGGGAGCTGTTTTTT
J gene: TRBJ2-2
D gene: TRBD2
clone size: NA
V gene: TRBV7-3

CDR3 protein: CATSRVGANNQPQHF
CDR3 DNA: TGTGCCACCAGCAGAGTTGGGGCCAACAATCAGCCCCAGCATTTT
J gene: TRBJ1-5
D gene: NA
clone size: NA
V gene: TRBV15

CDR3 protein: CASSGAGGLGTQYF
CDR3 DNA: TGTGCCAGCAGTGGAGCGGGAGGGCTTGGTACGCAGTATTTT
J gene: TRBJ2-3
D gene: TRBD2
clone size: NA
V gene: TRBV2

CDR3 protein: CASSVGQTNRRNEQYF
CDR3 DNA: TGTGCCAGCAGCGTAGGTCAGACCAACCGTCGGAACGAGCAGTACTTC
J gene: TRBJ2-7
D gene: NA
clone size: NA
V gene: TRBV9

CDR3 protein: CASSLAGTNSYNEQFF
CDR3 DNA: TGTGCCAGCAGCTTGGCCGGGACTAACTCCTACAATGAGCAGTTCTTC
J gene: TRBJ2-1
D gene: TRBD2
clone size: few
V gene: TRBV5-4

CDR3 protein: CASSLAGVAGLVKFF
CDR3 DNA: TGCGCCAGCAGCTTGGCCGGGGTAGCGGGATTAGTAAAATTCTTC
J gene: TRBJ2-1
D gene: TRBD2
clone size: few
V gene: TRBV5-1

CDR3 protein: CASSPSRQHYEQYF
CDR3 DNA: TGTGCCAGCTCACCATCTCGACAGCACTACGAGCAGTACTTC
J gene: TRBJ2-7
D gene: NA
clone size: NA
V gene: TRBV18

CDR3 protein: CASSQEQGGSYEQYF
CDR3 DNA: TGTGCCAGCAGCCAGGAACAGGGAGGCTCCTACGAGCAGTACTTC
J gene: TRBJ2-7
D gene: NA
clone size: NA
V gene: TRBV4-2

CDR3 protein: CASSPPAVGEKLFF
CDR3 DNA: TGTGCCAGCTCACCACCGGCGGTCGGGGAAAAACTGTTTTTT
J gene: TRBJ1-4
D gene: NA
clone size: NA
V gene: TRBV18

CDR3 protein: CATSEGLAGSTDTQYF
CDR3 DNA: TGTGCCACCAGTGAGGGACTAGCGGGTTCCACAGATACGCAGTATTTT
J gene: TRBJ2-3
D gene: TRBD2
clone size: few
V gene: TRBV24-1